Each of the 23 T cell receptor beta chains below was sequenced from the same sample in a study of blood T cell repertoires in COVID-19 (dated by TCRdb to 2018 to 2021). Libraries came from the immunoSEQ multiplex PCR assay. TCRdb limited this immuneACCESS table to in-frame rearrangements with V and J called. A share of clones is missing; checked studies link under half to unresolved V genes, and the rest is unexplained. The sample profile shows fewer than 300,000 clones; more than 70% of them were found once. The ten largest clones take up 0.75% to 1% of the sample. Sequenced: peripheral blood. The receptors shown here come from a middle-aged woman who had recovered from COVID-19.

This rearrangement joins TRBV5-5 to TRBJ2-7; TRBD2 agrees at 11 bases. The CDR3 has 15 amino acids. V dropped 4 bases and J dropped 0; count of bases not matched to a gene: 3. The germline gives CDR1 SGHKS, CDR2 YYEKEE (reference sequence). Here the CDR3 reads CASSPGLAVSYEQYF. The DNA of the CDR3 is TGTGCCAGCAGCCCGGGACTAGCGGTCTCCTACGAGCAGTACTTC.

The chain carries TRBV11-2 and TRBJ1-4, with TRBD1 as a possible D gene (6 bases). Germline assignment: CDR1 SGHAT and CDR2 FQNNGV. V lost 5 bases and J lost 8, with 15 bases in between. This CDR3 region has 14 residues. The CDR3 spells CASSQGRDWEKLFF. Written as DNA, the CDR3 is TGTGCCAGCAGCCAGGGGAGGGATTGGGAAAAACTGTTTTTT.

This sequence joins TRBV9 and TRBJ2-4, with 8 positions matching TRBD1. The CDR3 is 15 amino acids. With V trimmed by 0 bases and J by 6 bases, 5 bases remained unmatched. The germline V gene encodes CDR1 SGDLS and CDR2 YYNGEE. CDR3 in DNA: TGTGCCAGCAGCGTAGGGCAGGGGGCTGGAAACATTCAGTACTTC. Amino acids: CASSVGQGAGNIQYF.

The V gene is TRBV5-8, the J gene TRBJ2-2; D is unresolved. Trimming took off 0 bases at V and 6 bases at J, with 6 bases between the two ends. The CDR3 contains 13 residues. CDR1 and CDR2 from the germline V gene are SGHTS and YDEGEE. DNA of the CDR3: TGTGCCAGCAGCTTGGGCCCGGCCGGGGAGCTGTTTTTT. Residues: CASSLGPAGELFF.

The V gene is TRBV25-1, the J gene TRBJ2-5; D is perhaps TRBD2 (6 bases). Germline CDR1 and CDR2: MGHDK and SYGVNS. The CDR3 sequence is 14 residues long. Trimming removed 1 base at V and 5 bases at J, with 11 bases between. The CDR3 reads CASSESAGLETQYF. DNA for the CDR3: TGTGCCAGCAGTGAATCGGCGGGGCTGGAGACCCAGTACTTC.

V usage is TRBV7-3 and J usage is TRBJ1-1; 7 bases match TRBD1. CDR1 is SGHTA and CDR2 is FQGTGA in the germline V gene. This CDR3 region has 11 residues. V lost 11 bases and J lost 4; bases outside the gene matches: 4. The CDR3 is CARQGATEAFF. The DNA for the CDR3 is TGTGCCCGACAGGGTGCCACTGAAGCTTTCTTT.

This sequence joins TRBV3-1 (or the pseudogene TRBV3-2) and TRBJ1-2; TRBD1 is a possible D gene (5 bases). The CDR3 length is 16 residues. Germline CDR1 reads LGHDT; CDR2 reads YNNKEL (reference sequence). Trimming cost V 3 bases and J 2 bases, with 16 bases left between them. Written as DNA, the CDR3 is TGTGCCAGCAGCCAGCCACAAGGGGAGGGAAACTATGGCTACACCTTC. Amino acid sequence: CASSQPQGEGNYGYTF.

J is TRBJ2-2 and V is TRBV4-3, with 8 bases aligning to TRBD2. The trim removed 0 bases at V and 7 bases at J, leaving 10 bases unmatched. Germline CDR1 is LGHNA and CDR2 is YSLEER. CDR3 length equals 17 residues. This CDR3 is CASSQDRGSGIVGELFF. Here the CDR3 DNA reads TGCGCCAGCAGCCAAGATAGGGGTAGCGGGATAGTCGGGGAGCTGTTTTTT.

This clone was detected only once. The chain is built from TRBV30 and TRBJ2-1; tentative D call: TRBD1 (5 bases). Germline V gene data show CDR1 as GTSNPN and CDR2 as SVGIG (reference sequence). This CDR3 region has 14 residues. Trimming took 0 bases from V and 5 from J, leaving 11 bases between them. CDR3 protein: CAWSVGPVHNEQFF. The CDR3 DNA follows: TGTGCCTGGAGTGTGGGGCCCGTCCACAATGAGCAGTTCTTC.

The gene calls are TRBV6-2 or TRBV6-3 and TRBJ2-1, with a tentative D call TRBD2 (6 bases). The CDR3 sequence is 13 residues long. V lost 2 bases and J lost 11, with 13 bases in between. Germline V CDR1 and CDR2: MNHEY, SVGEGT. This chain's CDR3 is CASSYPATSKQFF. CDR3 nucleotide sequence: TGTGCCAGCAGTTACCCGGCGACTAGTAAGCAGTTCTTC.

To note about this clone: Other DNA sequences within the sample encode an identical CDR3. Here the CDR3 reads CAWSARGYEQYF. CDR3 bases: TGTGCCTGGAGTGCCCGGGGCTACGAGCAGTACTTC. The J gene is TRBJ2-7, the V gene TRBV30; D may be TRBD2 (5 bases). The germline V gene encodes CDR1 GTSNPN and CDR2 SVGIG (reference sequence). V lost 1 base, J lost 3 bases, and 7 bases lay in between. This CDR3 has 12 residues.

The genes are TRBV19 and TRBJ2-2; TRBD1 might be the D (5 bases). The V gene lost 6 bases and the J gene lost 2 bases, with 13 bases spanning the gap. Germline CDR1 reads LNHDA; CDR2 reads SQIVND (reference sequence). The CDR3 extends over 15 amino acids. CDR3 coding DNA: TGTGCCAGTAGCCCCGGACACCAAAACACCGGGGAGCTGTTTTTT. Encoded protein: CASSPGHQNTGELFF.

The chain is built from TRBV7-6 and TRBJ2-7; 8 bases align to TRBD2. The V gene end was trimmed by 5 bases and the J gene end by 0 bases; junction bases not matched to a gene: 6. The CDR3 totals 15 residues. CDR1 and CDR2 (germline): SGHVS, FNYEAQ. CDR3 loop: CASSPVAGSSYEQYF. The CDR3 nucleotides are TGTGCCAGCAGCCCAGTAGCGGGGAGCTCCTACGAGCAGTACTTC. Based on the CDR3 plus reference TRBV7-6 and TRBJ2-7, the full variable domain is GAGVSQSPRYKVTKRGQDVALRCDPISGHVSLYWYRQALGQGPEFLTYFNYEAQQDKSGLPNDRFSAERPEGSISTLTIQRTEQRDSAMYRCASSPVAGSSYEQYFGPGTRLTVT.

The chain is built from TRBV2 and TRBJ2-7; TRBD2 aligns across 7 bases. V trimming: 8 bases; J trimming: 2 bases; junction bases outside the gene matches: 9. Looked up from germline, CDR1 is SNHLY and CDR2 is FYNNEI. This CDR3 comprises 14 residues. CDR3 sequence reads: CASGGVQAPYEQYV. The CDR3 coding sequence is TGTGCCAGCGGGGGGGTCCAGGCCCCCTACGAGCAGTACGTC.

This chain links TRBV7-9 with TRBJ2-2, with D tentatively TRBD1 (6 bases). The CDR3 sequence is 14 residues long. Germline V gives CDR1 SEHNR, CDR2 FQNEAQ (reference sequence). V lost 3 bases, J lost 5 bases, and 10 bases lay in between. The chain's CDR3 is CASSLDSQTGELFF. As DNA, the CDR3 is TGTGCCAGCAGCTTGGACAGCCAGACCGGGGAGCTGTTTTTT.

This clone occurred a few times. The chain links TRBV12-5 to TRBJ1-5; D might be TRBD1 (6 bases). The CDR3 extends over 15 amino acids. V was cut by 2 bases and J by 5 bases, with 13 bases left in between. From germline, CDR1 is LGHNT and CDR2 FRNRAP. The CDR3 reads CASGLTGGAHQPQHF. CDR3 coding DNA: TGTGCTAGTGGTTTGACCGGGGGGGCACATCAGCCCCAGCATTTT. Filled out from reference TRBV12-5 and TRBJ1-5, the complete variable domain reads DARVTQTPRHKVTEMGQEVTMRCQPILGHNTVFWYRQTMMQGLELLAYFRNRAPLDDSGMPKDRFSAEMPDATLATLKIQPSEPRDSAVYFCASGLTGGAHQPQHFGDGTRLSIL.

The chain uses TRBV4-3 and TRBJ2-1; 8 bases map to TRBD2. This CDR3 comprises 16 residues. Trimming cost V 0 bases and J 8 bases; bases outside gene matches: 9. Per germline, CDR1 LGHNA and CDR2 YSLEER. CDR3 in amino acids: CASSQERGAKMDEQFF. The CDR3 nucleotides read TGCGCCAGCAGCCAAGAGCGGGGGGCTAAGATGGATGAGCAGTTCTTC.

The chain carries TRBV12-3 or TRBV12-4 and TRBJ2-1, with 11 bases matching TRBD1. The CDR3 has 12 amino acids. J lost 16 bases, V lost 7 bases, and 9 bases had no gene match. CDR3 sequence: CASTADRGQFFF. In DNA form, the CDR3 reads TGTGCCAGCACCGCGGACAGGGGGCAATTTTTCTTC.

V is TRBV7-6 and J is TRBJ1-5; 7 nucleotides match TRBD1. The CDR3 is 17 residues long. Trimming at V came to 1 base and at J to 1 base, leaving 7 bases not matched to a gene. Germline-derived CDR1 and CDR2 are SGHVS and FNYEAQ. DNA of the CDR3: TGTGCCAGCAGCTTAGGCGCATCGACAGGGAGCAATCAGCCCCAGCATTTT. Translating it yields CASSLGASTGSNQPQHF.

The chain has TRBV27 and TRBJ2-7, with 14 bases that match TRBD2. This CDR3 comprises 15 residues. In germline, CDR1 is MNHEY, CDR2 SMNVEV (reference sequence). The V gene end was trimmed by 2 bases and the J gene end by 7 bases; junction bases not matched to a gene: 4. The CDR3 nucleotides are TGTGCCAGCAGTTTAGGGGGACTAGCGGGAGATGAGCAGTACTTC. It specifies CASSLGGLAGDEQYF.

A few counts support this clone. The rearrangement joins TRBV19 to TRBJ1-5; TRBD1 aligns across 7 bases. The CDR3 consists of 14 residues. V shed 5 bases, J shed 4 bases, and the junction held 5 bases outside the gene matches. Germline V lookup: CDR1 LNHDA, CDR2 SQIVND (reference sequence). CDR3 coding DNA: TGTGCCAGTAGTGTGACAGGGCAGAATCAGCCCCAGCATTTT. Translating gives CASSVTGQNQPQHF. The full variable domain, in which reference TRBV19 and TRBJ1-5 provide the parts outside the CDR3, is DGGITQSPKYLFRKEGQNVTLSCEQNLNHDAMYWYRQDPGQGLRLIYYSQIVNDFQKGDIAEGYSVSREKKESFPLTVTSAQKNPTAFYLCASSVTGQNQPQHFGDGTRLSIL.

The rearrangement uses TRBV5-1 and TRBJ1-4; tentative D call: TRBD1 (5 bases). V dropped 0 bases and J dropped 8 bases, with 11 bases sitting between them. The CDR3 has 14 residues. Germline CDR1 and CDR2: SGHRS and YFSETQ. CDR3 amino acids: CASSLGRVGEKLFF. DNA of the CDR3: TGCGCCAGCAGCTTGGGCAGGGTTGGGGAAAAACTGTTTTTT. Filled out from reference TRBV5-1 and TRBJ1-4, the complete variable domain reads KAGVTQTPRYLIKTRGQQVTLSCSPISGHRSVSWYQQTPGQGLQFLFEYFSETQRNKGNFPGRFSGRQFSNSRSEMNVSTLELGDSALYLCASSLGRVGEKLFFGSGTQLSVL.

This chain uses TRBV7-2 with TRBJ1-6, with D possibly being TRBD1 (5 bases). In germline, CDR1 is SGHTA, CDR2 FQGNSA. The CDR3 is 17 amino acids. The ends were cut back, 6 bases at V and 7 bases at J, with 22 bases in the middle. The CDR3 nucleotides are TGTGCCAGCAGTTCCTCCCCGCCGGGGGTAGGGAATTCACCCCTCCACTTT. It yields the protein CASSSSPPGVGNSPLHF.